This TCR beta chain was retrieved from a study of shared clonotypes between healthy human individuals. TCRdb keeps only in-frame clones here, not all; method: immunoSEQ multiplex PCR. The repertoire holds about 530,000 clones, with 95% to 97% as singletons. The CD4+ fraction was divided into a CD45RA+ naive subset and a CD45RA-negative memory subset. The CDR3 covers 13 residues. V gave up 8 bases and J gave up 2 bases; unmatched junction bases: 6. Per the germline V gene, CDR1 is MDHEN and CDR2 is SYDVKM. This clonotype was sampled from a woman aged 25 to 39 in good health. The chain links TRBV28 to TRBJ2-7; 7 bases fit TRBD1. Sequenced material: naive CD4+ T cells sorted from blood. The subset: CD45RA+ positively selected. The chain's CDR3 is CASGDSPTYEQYF. The CDR3 DNA reads TGTGCCAGCGGGGACAGTCCAACCTACGAGCAGTACTTC.